This T cell receptor beta chain was profiled in a study of T cells in Graves' hyperthyroidism and ophthalmopathy. Across the whole study: Peripheral blood was collected at initial diagnosis, before any treatment.

There are many counts of this clonotype. Hyperthyroidism had been newly diagnosed in patients aged 18 to 65, and its duration was under 2 months. Exclusion criteria comprised uncontrolled infection, other autoimmune disease, pregnancy or lactation. The source of the PBMCs was over 8.5 ml of fresh peripheral blood. Amplified regions were TCR beta CDR3 sequences from RNA transcripts. Researchers ran a first-round RT-PCR on the TCR CDR3 using the HTBI primer set. TCRdb independently ran MiXCR on the multiplex PCR reads; one entry per CDR3 protein. The sample has nearly 750,000 distinct CDR3 sequences, 30% to 40% seen once. The sequenced material came from blood. The clonotype originates from a woman aged 40 to 49 with Graves' hyperthyroidism.

CDR3 sequence: CASSISYGQNQPQHF. CDR3 nucleotides: TGTGCCAGCAGCATAAGCTATGGACAGAATCAGCCCCAGCATTTT. This chain links TRBV7-2 with TRBJ1-5, with D possibly being TRBD1 (6 bases). V was clipped by 5 bases and J by 4 bases, with 15 bases between them. Germline values: CDR1 SGHTA, CDR2 FQGNSA. This CDR3 region has 15 residues.